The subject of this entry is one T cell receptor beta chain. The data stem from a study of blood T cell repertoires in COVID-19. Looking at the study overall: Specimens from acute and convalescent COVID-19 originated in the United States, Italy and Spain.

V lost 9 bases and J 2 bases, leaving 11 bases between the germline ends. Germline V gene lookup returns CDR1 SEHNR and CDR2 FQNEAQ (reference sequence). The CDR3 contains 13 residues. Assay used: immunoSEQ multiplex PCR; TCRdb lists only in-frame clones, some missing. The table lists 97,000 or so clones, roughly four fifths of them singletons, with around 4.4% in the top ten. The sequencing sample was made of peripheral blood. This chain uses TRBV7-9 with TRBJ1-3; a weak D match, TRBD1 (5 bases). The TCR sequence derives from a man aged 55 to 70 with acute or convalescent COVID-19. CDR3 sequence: CASKPTAGNTIYF. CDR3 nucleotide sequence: TGTGCCAGTAAACCGACAGCTGGAAACACCATATATTTT. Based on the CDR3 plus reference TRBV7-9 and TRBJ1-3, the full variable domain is DTGVSQNPRHKITKRGQNVTFRCDPISEHNRLYWYRQTLGQGPEFLTYFQNEAQLEKSRLLSDRFSAERPKGSFSTLEIQRTEQGDSAMYLCASKPTAGNTIYFGEGSWLTVV.